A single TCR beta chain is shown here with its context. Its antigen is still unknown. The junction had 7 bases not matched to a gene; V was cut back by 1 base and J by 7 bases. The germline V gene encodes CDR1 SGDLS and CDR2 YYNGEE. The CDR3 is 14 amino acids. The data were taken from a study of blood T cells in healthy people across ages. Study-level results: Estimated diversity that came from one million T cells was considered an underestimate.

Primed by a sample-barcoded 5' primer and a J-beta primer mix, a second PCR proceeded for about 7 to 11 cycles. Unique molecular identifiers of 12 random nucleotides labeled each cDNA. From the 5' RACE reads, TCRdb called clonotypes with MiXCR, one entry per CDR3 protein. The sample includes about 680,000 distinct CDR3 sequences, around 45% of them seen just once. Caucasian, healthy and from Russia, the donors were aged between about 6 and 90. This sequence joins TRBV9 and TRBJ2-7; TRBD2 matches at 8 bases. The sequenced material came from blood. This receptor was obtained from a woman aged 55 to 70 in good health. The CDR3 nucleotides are TGTGCCAGCAGCGTAACGCTAGCGGGCTGGGAGCAGTACTTC. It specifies CASSVTLAGWEQYF.